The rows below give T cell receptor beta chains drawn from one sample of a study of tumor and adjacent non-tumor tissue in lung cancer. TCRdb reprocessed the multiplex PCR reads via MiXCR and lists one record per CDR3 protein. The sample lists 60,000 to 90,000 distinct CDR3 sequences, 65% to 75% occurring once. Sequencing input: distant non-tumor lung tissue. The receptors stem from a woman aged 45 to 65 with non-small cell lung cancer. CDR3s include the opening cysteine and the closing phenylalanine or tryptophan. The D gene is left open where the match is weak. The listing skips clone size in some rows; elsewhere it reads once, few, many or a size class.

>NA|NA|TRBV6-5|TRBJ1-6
CANKGVRFHSALHF
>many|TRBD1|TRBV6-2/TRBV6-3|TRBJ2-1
CASGGQGAWGEQFF
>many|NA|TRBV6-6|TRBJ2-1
CASSYFGGRNNEQFF
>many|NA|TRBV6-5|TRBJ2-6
CASSPSASSGANVLTF
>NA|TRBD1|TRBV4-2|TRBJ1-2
CACRQEQGGHYGYTF
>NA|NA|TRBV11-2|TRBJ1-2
CACSLTRTNYGYTF
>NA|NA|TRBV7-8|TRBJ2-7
CASSLDREGDYEQYF
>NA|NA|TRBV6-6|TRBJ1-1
CASTPANGNTEAFF
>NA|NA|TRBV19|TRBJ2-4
CASTLFGQGTLYF
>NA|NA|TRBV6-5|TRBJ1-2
CTSRSSRGNYGYTF
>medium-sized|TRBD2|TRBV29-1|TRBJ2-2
CSVVLLAGGVGELFF
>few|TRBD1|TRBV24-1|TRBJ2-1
CATKAGGNNEQFF
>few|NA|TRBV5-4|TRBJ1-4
CTSSLGNEKLFF
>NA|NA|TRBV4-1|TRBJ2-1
CASSQDRTVYIEQFF
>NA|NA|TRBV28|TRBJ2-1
CAGTSLGDSSYYEQFF
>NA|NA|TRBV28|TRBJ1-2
CASTGHLGGYTF
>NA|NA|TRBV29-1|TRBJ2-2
CSVGLGIGELFF
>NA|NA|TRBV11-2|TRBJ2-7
CTSSLGGQSSYEQYF
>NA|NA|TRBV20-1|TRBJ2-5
CSAQHQVIQETQYF
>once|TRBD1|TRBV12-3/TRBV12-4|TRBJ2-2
CASHRTGGTGELFF